This T cell receptor (delta chain) was recorded in a study of gamma-delta T cells after stem cell transplantation. TCRdb reprocessed the RT-PCR reads using CATT. The profile shows around 12,000 delta-chain clones, approximately 38% of them singletons. CDR3 length: 15 residues. CDR1 is TSWWSYY and CDR2 is QGS in the germline V gene. The germline V and J ends were trimmed by 0 bases and 3 bases, with 11 bases remaining between them. This TCR was recovered from a human donor. It is not recorded whose cells these are; they may come from a transplant donor. Sample: gamma-delta T cells. The rearrangement links TRDV1 to TRDJ1; D not resolved. The CDR3 DNA reads as TGTGCTCTTGGGGAACTCCACCGGGGCCCCGATAAACTCATCTTT. Amino acids: CALGELHRGPDKLIF.